A single sample is the source of the 8 T cell receptor beta chains below, sequenced in a study of shared clonotypes between healthy human individuals. Profiling relied on immunoSEQ multiplex PCR, and the TCRdb table lists in-frame clones only, not all of them. The sample shows roughly 650,000 clones, approximately 97% of them seen only once. Sequences were obtained from naive CD4+ T cells sorted from blood. Subset described: CD45RA+ positively selected. All receptors come from a woman between 25 and 40 years old in good health.

This clone has only one observation. The gene calls are TRBV4-1 and TRBJ2-1, with TRBD1 identical over 7 bases. The ends lost 3 bases at V and 4 bases at J; junction bases unmatched: 9. Per germline, CDR1 MGHRA and CDR2 YSYEKL. The CDR3 is made up of 16 amino acids. CDR3 in DNA: TGCGCCAGCAGCCACGCCGCTGTGGACAGGTACAATGAGCAGTTCTTC. Translating it yields CASSHAAVDRYNEQFF.

The V call is TRBV30, the J call TRBJ2-2, with a weak D call TRBD2 (6 bases). Germline V gene sequence: CDR1 GTSNPN, CDR2 SVGIG (reference sequence). V lost 6 bases and J 4 bases, leaving 15 bases between the germline ends. The CDR3 is made up of 14 amino acids. The CDR3 coding sequence is TGTGCCTGTTCCCGGGAGATTATCACCGGGGAGCTGTTTTTT. Amino acids: CACSREIITGELFF.

The chain links TRBV2 to TRBJ2-7; D may match TRBD1 or TRBD2 (5 bases each). Deletions cut 6 bases from V and 5 bases from J, with 20 bases between. The CDR3 covers 15 residues. CDR1 and CDR2 from the germline V gene are SNHLY and FYNNEI. The CDR3 DNA sequence: TGTGCCAGCAGAATGAGGGGTATAGGGAACAACGAGCAGTACTTC. This gives the protein CASRMRGIGNNEQYF. Together with reference TRBV2 and TRBJ2-7, the CDR3 gives the full variable domain: EPEVTQTPSHQVTQMGQEVILRCVPISNHLYFYWYRQILGQKVEFLVSFYNNEISEKSEIFDDQFSVERPDGSNFTLKIRSTKLEDSAMYFCASRMRGIGNNEQYFGPGTRLTVT.

The chain joins TRBV9 to TRBJ2-3, with a weak D call TRBD1 (5 bases). Trimming took off 4 bases at V and 0 bases at J, with 27 bases between the two ends. Germline values: CDR1 SGDLS, CDR2 YYNGEE. CDR3 length: 20 residues. The CDR3 loop reads CASSPRAGHPFFSSTDTQYF. The CDR3 DNA reads TGTGCCAGCAGCCCCAGGGCAGGGCACCCTTTCTTTTCTAGCACAGATACGCAGTATTTT.

CDR3 in DNA: TGCAGCGTGATGGACAGGGCAAATGAGCAGTTCTTC. Translated, it gives CSVMDRANEQFF. The chain carries TRBV29-1 and TRBJ2-1; 8 bases line up with TRBD1. This CDR3 comprises 12 residues. The germline V gene encodes CDR1 SQVTM and CDR2 ANQGSEA. V gave up 6 bases and J gave up 7 bases; unmatched junction bases: 5.

The CDR3 loop reads CASSPRTATNEKLFF. In DNA, the CDR3 is TGTGCCAGCTCACCGCGGACCGCAACTAATGAAAAACTGTTTTTT. The chain has TRBV18 and TRBJ1-4; D is unresolved. This CDR3 spans 15 amino acids. Germline lookup yields CDR1 KGHSH and CDR2 LQKENI. V gave up 3 bases and J gave up 0 bases, with 8 bases separating them. Drawing the rest from reference TRBV18 and TRBJ1-4, the complete variable domain is NAGVMQNPRHLVRRRGQEARLRCSPMKGHSHVYWYRQLPEEGLKFMVYLQKENIIDESGMPKERFSAEFPKEGPSILRIQQVVRGDSAAYFCASSPRTATNEKLFFGSGTQLSVL.

V usage is TRBV9 and J usage is TRBJ2-2; TRBD2 agrees at 8 bases. CDR1 is SGDLS, CDR2 YYNGEE, per germline. This CDR3 is built from 17 residues. V lost 0 bases, J lost 7 bases, and 11 bases stayed unmatched. The CDR3 loop reads CASSVAPGGPSGGELFF. CDR3 nucleotide sequence: TGTGCCAGCAGCGTAGCTCCGGGAGGGCCCTCGGGCGGGGAGCTGTTTTTT. The variable domain in full, with the rest retrieved from reference TRBV9 and TRBJ2-2, is DSGVTQTPKHLITATGQRVTLRCSPRSGDLSVYWYQQSLDQGLQFLIQYYNGEERAKGNILERFSAQQFPDLHSELNLSSLELGDSALYFCASSVAPGGPSGGELFFGEGSRLTVL.

This chain connects TRBV11-3 to TRBJ2-7, with a tentative D call TRBD2 (5 bases). Germline CDR1 reads SGHNT; CDR2 reads YENEEA. The length of the CDR3 is 14 residues. V gave up 1 base and J gave up 6 bases, with 13 bases separating them. The CDR3 region has the DNA TGTGCCAGCAGCTTAGCCGGGTCCGCGGGCGAGCAGTACTTC. This translates into CASSLAGSAGEQYF.